Below, 17 T cell receptor beta chains from the same sample are listed, as sequenced in a study of CD8 T cells in ankylosing spondylitis (dated by TCRdb to about 2017). The protocol used for the library was 5' RACE. The instrument was an Illumina HiSeq 2500. The public reads were reprocessed in TCRdb via fastp at Q25 and MiXCR, keeping in-frame beta chains. Identical CDR3 proteins give one entry, which carries the most common genes and DNA. Counted in this sample were a few hundred thousand distinct CDR3 sequences; 20% of them appeared once. The ten largest clonotypes hold about an eighth of the sample. The sequencing sample was made of blood, either unsorted or a sorted T cell fraction (not recorded which). Receptors were obtained from a male donor with ankylosing spondylitis or in good health (not recorded which).

The J gene is TRBJ2-1, the V gene TRBV20-1, with D tentatively TRBD1 or TRBD2 (5 bases each). The germline V gene encodes CDR1 DFQATT and CDR2 SNEGSKA (reference sequence). V dropped 8 bases and J dropped 3 bases, with 20 bases sitting between them. This CDR3 region has 15 residues. CDR3 DNA: TGCAGTCTGTCCGGGGCCGGGACCCTCTACAATGAGCAGTTCTTC. This sequence encodes CSLSGAGTLYNEQFF.

This chain links TRBV4-1 with TRBJ2-7, with 10 bases identical to TRBD1. Germline V gene lookup returns CDR1 MGHRA and CDR2 YSYEKL. V was clipped by 1 base and J by 6 bases; unmatched bases: 6. This CDR3 has 15 amino acids. In nucleotides, the CDR3 is TGCGCCAGCAGCCAAGTGGTGACAGGGGGCTCCGAGCAGTACTTC. Protein product: CASSQVVTGGSEQYF.

The chain links TRBV12-3 or TRBV12-4 to TRBJ2-7; D gene ambiguous. V lost 5 bases, J lost 5 bases, and 13 bases lay in between. The CDR3 is 13 residues long. CDR3 amino acids: CASSAFGVHEQYF. The CDR3 nucleotides read TGTGCCAGCAGTGCTTTTGGGGTCCACGAGCAGTACTTC.

This clonotype showed up just a few times. The chain carries TRBV21-1 and TRBJ2-7; the table names TRBD1, a call not compared with the DNA. TRBV21-1 is shown as a pseudogene. The CDR3 sequence is 15 residues long. This CDR3 reads CASSKGQGGPYEQYF. CDR3 in DNA: TGTGCCAGCAGCAAAGGTCAGGGGGGGCCCTACGAGCAGTACTTC.

This clonotype turned up a few times. The chain joins TRBV4-1 to TRBJ2-6, with D possibly TRBD1 on 6 matching bases. Between the trimmed V and J ends, which lost 0 bases and 1 base, there was a span of 7 bases. The CDR3 contains 16 residues. Germline V gene lookup returns CDR1 MGHRA and CDR2 YSYEKL. CDR3 amino acids: CASSQEGGSGANVLTF. In DNA form, the CDR3 reads TGCGCCAGCAGCCAAGAAGGGGGTTCTGGGGCCAACGTCCTGACTTTC.

This clonotype was seen more than once but under ten times. The DNA of the CDR3 is TGTGCCAGCAGTCCGTACTATATGGCGGAGCAGTACTTC. Protein sequence: CASSPYYMAEQYF. This sequence joins TRBV27 and TRBJ2-7; D is uncertain. Germline V gives CDR1 MNHEY, CDR2 SMNVEV (reference sequence). CDR3 size: 13 residues. Trimming removed 5 bases at V and 7 bases at J, with 15 bases between.

The chain has TRBV5-6 and TRBJ1-5, with D uncertain. Deletions cut 2 bases from V and 2 bases from J, with 8 bases between. Germline CDR1 reads SGHDT; CDR2 reads YYEEEE. The CDR3 is 14 amino acids. The CDR3 spells CASSLGVRNQPQHF. CDR3 sequence (DNA): TGTGCCAGCAGCTTAGGTGTCCGCAATCAGCCCCAGCATTTT. Filled out from reference TRBV5-6 and TRBJ1-5, the complete variable domain reads DAGVTQSPTHLIKTRGQQVTLRCSPKSGHDTVSWYQQALGQGPQFIFQYYEEEERQRGNFPDRFSGHQFPNYSSELNVNALLLGDSALYLCASSLGVRNQPQHFGDGTRLSIL.

This CDR3 is CASSYSPHYEQYF. The DNA for the CDR3 is TGTGCCAGCAGTTACTCTCCCCATTACGAGCAGTACTTC. The gene calls are TRBV6-5 and TRBJ2-7, with no clear D. CDR1 is MNHEY, CDR2 SVGAGI, per germline. Trimming took 0 bases from V and 4 from J, leaving 7 bases between them. The CDR3 loop spans 13 amino acids.

This clonotype was seen only a few times. The CDR3 is CASSLLHRAPEAFF. Written as DNA, the CDR3 is TGTGCCAGCAGTTTACTTCACCGGGCCCCTGAAGCTTTCTTT. The chain employs TRBV12-3 or TRBV12-4 and TRBJ1-1; no definite D call. V shed 2 bases and J shed 6 bases, with 13 bases lying between them. The CDR3 spans 14 residues.

This clonotype was observed a few times. The chain combines TRBV9 with TRBJ1-1, with a weak D call TRBD1 (6 bases). The CDR3 is made up of 15 amino acids. Germline V lookup: CDR1 SGDLS, CDR2 YYNGEE. V lost 4 bases, J lost 3 bases, and 16 bases lay in between. The CDR3 DNA is TGTGCCAGCAGCCCACCGGGGGGGGCATACACTGAAGCTTTCTTT. Its translation: CASSPPGGAYTEAFF.

The rearrangement uses TRBV21-1 and TRBJ2-7; the DNA was not compared with TRBD2, the D call given in the table. TRBV21-1 is termed a pseudogene. CDR3 length equals 15 residues. The CDR3 protein is CASSKEELAAPEQYF. The CDR3 DNA follows: TGTGCCAGCAGCAAAGAGGAACTAGCAGCCCCCGAGCAGTACTTC.

The rearrangement uses TRBV28 and TRBJ2-5; 9 bases line up with TRBD1. The germline V gene encodes CDR1 MDHEN and CDR2 SYDVKM. The J segment lost 5 bases and the V segment lost 5 bases, leaving 12 bases of the junction unmatched. The CDR3 totals 16 residues. DNA of the CDR3: TGTGCCAGCAGTCCTACTCCCGGGACAGGGTGGGAGACCCAGTACTTC. This sequence encodes CASSPTPGTGWETQYF.

Worth noting for this clonotype: At one boundary the junction diverges from the germline segment, which might be a read error. The chain uses TRBV7-9 and TRBJ1-1; D gene uncertain. The CDR3 is 13 residues long. The germline V gene has CDR1 SEHNR and CDR2 FQNEAQ (reference sequence). CDR3 sequence: CASSLSRNAEAFF. In DNA form, the CDR3 reads TGTGCCAGCAGCTTATCGAGGAACGCTGAAGCTTTCTTT.

The V call is TRBV30, the J call TRBJ2-7; TRBD1 might be the D (6 bases). Germline assignment: CDR1 GTSNPN and CDR2 SVGIG (reference sequence). The CDR3 is 13 residues long. V shed 1 base and J shed 7 bases, with 14 bases lying between them. CDR3 DNA: TGTGCCTGGAGTGCGCAGATCGACAGGGAGCAGTACTTC. The encoded protein is CAWSAQIDREQYF.

This rearrangement joins TRBV4-1 to TRBJ1-1; D is ambiguous. CDR3 size: 14 residues. Per germline, CDR1 MGHRA and CDR2 YSYEKL. With 0 bases removed from V and 6 bases from J, the gap between germline ends came to 11 bases. The CDR3 DNA reads as TGCGCCAGCAGCCAAGATACACCTGACGCTGAAGCTTTCTTT. Translating it yields CASSQDTPDAEAFF.

The V call is TRBV3-1, the J call TRBJ2-1; D may match TRBD1 or TRBD2 (5 bases each). The CDR3 spans 18 residues. Per the germline V gene, CDR1 is LGHDT and CDR2 is YNNKEL (reference sequence). V gave up 11 bases and J gave up 7 bases, with 33 bases separating them. The CDR3 spells CAFSPRELVELLQNEQFF. Written as DNA, the CDR3 is TGTGCCTTCAGTCCCAGGGAGTTGGTGGAGTTGTTGCAGAATGAGCAGTTCTTC.

In the case of this clonotype: The junction departs from germline at one end; a sequencing error may be responsible. The rearrangement uses TRBV20-1 and TRBJ2-1; D remains ambiguous. CDR3 length equals 10 residues. CDR1 and CDR2 (germline): DFQATT, SNEGSKA (reference sequence). CDR3 sequence reads: CSARDTGPIF. The CDR3 nucleotides are TGCAGTGCTAGAGATACGGGCCCGATTTTC.